This T cell receptor (beta chain) was observed in a study of technical replicates of blood from a few donors. Clones were read by immunoSEQ multiplex PCR, and TCRdb kept only the in-frame ones, dropping some. The data show over 10,000 clones, roughly 79% seen once. Germline V gene data show CDR1 as GTSNPN and CDR2 as SVGIG (reference sequence). The V and J ends lost 8 bases and 8 bases, in that order; junction bases with no gene match: 6. This CDR3 has 13 amino acids. The receptor was derived from a human donor in good health. The V gene is TRBV30, the J gene TRBJ1-4, with 12 bases identical to TRBD1. Material for sequencing was PBMCs. The CDR3 nucleotides read TGTGCCGCGGGACAGGGGGCACAGGAAAAACTGTTTTTT. It specifies CAAGQGAQEKLFF.